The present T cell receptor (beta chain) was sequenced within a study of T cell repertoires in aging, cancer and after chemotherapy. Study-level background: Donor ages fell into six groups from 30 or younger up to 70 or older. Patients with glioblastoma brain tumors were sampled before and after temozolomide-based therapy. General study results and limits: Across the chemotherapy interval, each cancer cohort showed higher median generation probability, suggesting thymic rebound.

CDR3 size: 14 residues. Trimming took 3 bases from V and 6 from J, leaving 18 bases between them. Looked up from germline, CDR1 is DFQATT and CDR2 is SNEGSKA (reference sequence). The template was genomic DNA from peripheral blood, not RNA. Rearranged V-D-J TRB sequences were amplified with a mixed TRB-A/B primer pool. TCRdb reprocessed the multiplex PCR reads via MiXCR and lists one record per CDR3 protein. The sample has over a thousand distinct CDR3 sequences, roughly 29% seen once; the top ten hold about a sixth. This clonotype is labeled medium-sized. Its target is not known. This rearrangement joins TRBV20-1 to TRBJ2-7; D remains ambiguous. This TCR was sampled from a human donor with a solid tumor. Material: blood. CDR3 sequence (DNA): TGCAGTGCTAGTCTCCAGCCCCTTGGGATCGAGCAGTACTTC. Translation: CSASLQPLGIEQYF.